The clone carrying this T cell receptor beta chain has just a few counts. Its specificity is not known. Libraries of TCR beta came from iRepertoire HTBI primers plus Arm-PCR of CDR3 regions. Via MiXCR, TCRdb re-called the multiplex PCR reads, giving one row per CDR3 protein. The top ten hold about an eighth of the sample, which has about half a million distinct CDR3 sequences, around a fifth seen once. These data are taken from a study of regulatory T cells in long-lasting Graves disease. Overall study context: With positive TSH receptor antibodies and over 5 years of antithyroid drugs, Graves' disease was considered persistent.

Time point noted: persistent/refractory GD, antithyroid drugs over 5 years with positive TRAb. From PBMCs, RNA was extracted and then used to make the TCR library. All patients originated from an endocrinology department located in Xi'an, China. Regarding the study as a whole: Under persistent disease, TRBV28, TRBJ1-2 and TRBJ2-5 were used preferentially.

The germline CDR1 and CDR2 sequences are SGHVS and FNYEAQ. This CDR3 is built from 17 residues. The V and J ends lost 3 bases and 9 bases respectively, with 26 bases between them. The gene calls are TRBV7-6 and TRBJ2-5; D may correspond to TRBD1 or TRBD2 (6 bases each). The receptor comes from a female donor with Graves disease. The sample here was peripheral blood mononuclear cells (PBMCs), taken when the disease was refractory, from a patient treated with antithyroid drugs. In nucleotides, the CDR3 is TGTGCCAGCAGCTTGGCGCAGGGGTCAATACCGGGGGCGGCCCAGTACTTC. It is translated as CASSLAQGSIPGAAQYF.